A selection of T cell receptor beta chains follows, all from one sample in a study of T cell responses to AZD1222 COVID-19 vaccine. Profiling relied on immunoSEQ multiplex PCR, and the TCRdb table lists in-frame clones only, not all of them. The sample yields about 150,000 clones, 85% to 95% seen once. Material: peripheral blood, obtained 28 days after the second AZD1222 dose. These receptors all come from an adult who received the AZD1222 COVID-19 vaccine. The CDR3 runs from the conserved cysteine through the conserved F or W. Each record gives: J gene, clone size, CDR3 length, V gene, D gene, CDR3 protein, CDR3 DNA. D genes are given only for firm matches. Expanded clones get a size class; other rows say once, few or many, or leave the size out.

>TRBJ1-1|once|16|TRBV7-9|TRBD1
CASSLTDRGPGTEAFF
TGTGCCAGCAGCTTAACGGACAGGGGGCCGGGCACTGAAGCTTTCTTT
>TRBJ2-1|-|16|TRBV5-1|-
CASSLVYRPTYNEQFF
TGCGCCAGCAGCTTGGTCTACCGCCCCACCTACAATGAGCAGTTCTTC
>TRBJ2-7|-|16|TRBV28|-
CASSPRTIANSYEQYF
TGTGCCAGCAGTCCCCGGACTATCGCTAACTCCTACGAGCAGTACTTC
>TRBJ1-2|-|13|TRBV5-1|TRBD1
CASSRQGDYGYTF
TGCGCCAGCAGCCGTCAGGGGGACTATGGCTACACCTTC
>TRBJ1-2|once|13|TRBV7-2|-
CASSRTTSDGYTF
TGTGCCAGCAGCCGGACTACCTCGGATGGCTACACCTTC
>TRBJ1-4|-|13|TRBV30|-
CAWSVWGSEKLFF
TGTGCCTGGAGTGTATGGGGGAGTGAAAAACTGTTTTTT
>TRBJ2-1|-|13|TRBV19|-
CASSRQSYNEQFF
TGTGCCAGTAGTCGACAGTCCTACAATGAGCAGTTCTTC
>TRBJ2-7|-|16|TRBV5-1|-
CASSPGAAAISYEQYF
TGCGCCAGCAGCCCCGGTGCCGCGGCCATCTCCTACGAGCAGTACTTC
>TRBJ1-3|once|17|TRBV18|-
CASSLMTELLSGNTIYF
TGTGCCAGCTCACTGATGACAGAGCTACTTTCTGGAAACACCATATATTTT
>TRBJ1-1|-|13|TRBV6-5|TRBD1
CASRRTGNTEAFF
TGTGCCAGCAGGCGGACAGGGAACACTGAAGCTTTCTTT
>TRBJ1-1|-|12|TRBV5-1|-
CASSLADNEAFF
TGCGCCAGCAGCTTGGCAGACAATGAAGCTTTCTTT
>TRBJ2-3|-|14|TRBV7-7|-
CASSFRGPTDTQYF
TGTGCCAGCAGCTTCCGGGGCCCCACAGATACGCAGTATTTT
>TRBJ1-1|-|14|TRBV5-1|-
CASSPSTQNTEAFF
TGCGCCAGCAGCCCATCTACACAGAACACTGAAGCTTTCTTT
>TRBJ1-2|-|10|TRBV30|-
CASTSNGYTF
TGTGCCTCCACATCGAATGGCTACACCTTC
>TRBJ1-1|-|14|TRBV3-1/TRBV3-2|-
CASVRAGTGTEAFF
TGTGCCAGCGTTCGTGCGGGTACGGGAACTGAAGCTTTCTTT
>TRBJ2-2|few|14|TRBV2|-
CASSGGTRTGELFF
TGTGCCAGCAGTGGGGGTACTCGCACCGGGGAGCTGTTTTTT
>TRBJ2-7|-|13|TRBV7-9|TRBD2
CASSLTSIYEQYF
TGTGCCAGCAGCCTGACTAGCATCTACGAGCAGTACTTC
>TRBJ2-3|once|13|TRBV10-1|-
CASSEDHTDTQYF
TGCGCCAGCAGTGAGGACCACACAGATACGCAGTATTTT
>TRBJ1-1|-|14|TRBV11-2|TRBD1
CASSPPGGETEAFF
TGTGCCAGCAGCCCCCCAGGGGGAGAGACTGAAGCTTTCTTT
>TRBJ2-1|-|15|TRBV19|TRBD2
CASSSGTSGSHEQFF
TGTGCCAGTAGTTCAGGGACTAGCGGGAGCCATGAGCAGTTCTTC
>TRBJ2-4|-|13|TRBV11-3|-
CASSLSPGNIQYF
TGTGCCAGCAGCTTATCCCCCGGGAACATTCAGTACTTC
>TRBJ2-2|-|13|TRBV9|TRBD1
CASSVNRGGELFF
TGTGCCAGCAGCGTGAACAGGGGCGGGGAGCTGTTTTTT
>TRBJ1-4|-|19|TRBV7-9|TRBD1
CASSLEIWGQITTNEKLFF
TGTGCCAGCAGCTTAGAGATCTGGGGACAGATTACAACTAATGAAAAACTGTTTTTT
>TRBJ1-1|-|14|TRBV5-1|-
CASSFTTVNTEAFF
TGCGCCAGCAGCTTCACCACCGTTAACACTGAAGCTTTCTTT
>TRBJ2-5|-|17|TRBV7-9|-
CASSADREGPPQETQYF
TGTGCCAGCAGCGCCGACAGGGAGGGGCCCCCACAAGAGACCCAGTACTTC
>TRBJ2-7|-|13|TRBV7-9|-
CASSTPLNYEQYF
TGTGCCAGCAGCACCCCCCTCAACTACGAGCAGTACTTC
>TRBJ1-2|-|16|TRBV5-6|TRBD1
CASSLRGRERLGGYTF
TGTGCCAGCAGCCTCAGGGGGCGCGAGAGATTAGGTGGCTACACCTTC